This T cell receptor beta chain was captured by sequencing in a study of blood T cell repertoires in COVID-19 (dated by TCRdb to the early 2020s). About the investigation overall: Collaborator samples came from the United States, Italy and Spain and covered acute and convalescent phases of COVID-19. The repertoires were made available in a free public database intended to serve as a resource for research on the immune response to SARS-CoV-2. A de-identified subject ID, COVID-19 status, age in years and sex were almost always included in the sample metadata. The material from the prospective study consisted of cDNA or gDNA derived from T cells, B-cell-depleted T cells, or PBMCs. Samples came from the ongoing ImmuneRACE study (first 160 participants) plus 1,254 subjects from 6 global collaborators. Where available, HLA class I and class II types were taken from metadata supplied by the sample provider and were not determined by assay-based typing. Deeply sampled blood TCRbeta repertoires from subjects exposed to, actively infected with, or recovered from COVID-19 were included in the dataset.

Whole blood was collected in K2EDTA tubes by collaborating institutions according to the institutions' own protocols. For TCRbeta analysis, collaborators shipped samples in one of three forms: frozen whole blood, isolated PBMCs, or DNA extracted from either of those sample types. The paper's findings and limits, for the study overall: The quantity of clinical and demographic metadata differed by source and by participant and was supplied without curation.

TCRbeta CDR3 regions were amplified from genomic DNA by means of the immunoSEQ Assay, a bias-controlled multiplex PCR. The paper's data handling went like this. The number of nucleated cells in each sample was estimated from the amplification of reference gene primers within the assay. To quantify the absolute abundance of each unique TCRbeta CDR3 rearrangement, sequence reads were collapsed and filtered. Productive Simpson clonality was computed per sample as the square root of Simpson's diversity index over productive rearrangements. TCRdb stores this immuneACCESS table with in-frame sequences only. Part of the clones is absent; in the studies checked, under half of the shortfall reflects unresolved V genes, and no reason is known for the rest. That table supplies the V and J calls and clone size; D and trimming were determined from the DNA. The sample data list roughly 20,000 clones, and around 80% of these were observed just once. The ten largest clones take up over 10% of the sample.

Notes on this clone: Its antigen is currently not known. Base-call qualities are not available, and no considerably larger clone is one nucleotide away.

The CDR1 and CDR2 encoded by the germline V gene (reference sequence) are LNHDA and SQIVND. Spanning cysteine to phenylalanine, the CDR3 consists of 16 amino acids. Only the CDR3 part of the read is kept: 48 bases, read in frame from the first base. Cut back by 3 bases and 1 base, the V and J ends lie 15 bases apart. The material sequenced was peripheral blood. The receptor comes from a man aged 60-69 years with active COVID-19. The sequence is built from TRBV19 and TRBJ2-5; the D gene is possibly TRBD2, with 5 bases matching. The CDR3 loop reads CASSMARRAGQETQYF. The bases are TGTGCCAGTAGTATGGCGAGGCGGGCAGGCCAAGAGACCCAGTACTTC. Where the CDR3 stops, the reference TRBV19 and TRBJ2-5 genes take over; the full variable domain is DGGITQSPKYLFRKEGQNVTLSCEQNLNHDAMYWYRQDPGQGLRLIYYSQIVNDFQKGDIAEGYSVSREKKESFPLTVTSAQKNPTAFYLCASSMARRAGQETQYFGPGTRLLVL.